This entry describes one TCR beta chain. Its antigen is unidentified. This sample stems from a study of PD-1 blockade in classical Hodgkin lymphoma. Sample time point: cycle 4 day 1 (C4D1), after 5 to 7 weeks of nivolumab. Relapse was seen in all patients after autologous stem cell transplantation, and brentuximab vedotin exposure was variable. Clones were read by immunoSEQ multiplex PCR, and TCRdb kept only the in-frame ones, dropping some. In the table there are about 90,000 clones, under 85% of which are singletons. Whole-study findings and limits: Relapsed/refractory patients reportedly had the lowest baseline TCR diversity, below newly diagnosed patients, who were below healthy donors. Exclusion was the outcome for patients who began nivolumab under 1 year after ASCT.

The V gene end was trimmed by 4 bases and the J gene end by 10 bases; junction bases not matched to a gene: 6. Germline CDR1 LNHDA, CDR2 SQIVND (reference sequence). This CDR3 has 14 amino acids. This clonotype originated in a human donor with classical Hodgkin lymphoma. The material was peripheral blood mononuclear cells (PBMCs), obtained before the fourth cycle of nivolumab. The chain uses TRBV19 and TRBJ2-1; TRBD2 aligns across 11 bases. CDR3: CASSRILAGGEQFF. As DNA, the CDR3 is TGTGCCAGTAGTAGGATCCTAGCGGGAGGCGAGCAGTTCTTC. Together with reference TRBV19 and TRBJ2-1, the CDR3 gives the full variable domain: DGGITQSPKYLFRKEGQNVTLSCEQNLNHDAMYWYRQDPGQGLRLIYYSQIVNDFQKGDIAEGYSVSREKKESFPLTVTSAQKNPTAFYLCASSRILAGGEQFFGPGTRLTVL.